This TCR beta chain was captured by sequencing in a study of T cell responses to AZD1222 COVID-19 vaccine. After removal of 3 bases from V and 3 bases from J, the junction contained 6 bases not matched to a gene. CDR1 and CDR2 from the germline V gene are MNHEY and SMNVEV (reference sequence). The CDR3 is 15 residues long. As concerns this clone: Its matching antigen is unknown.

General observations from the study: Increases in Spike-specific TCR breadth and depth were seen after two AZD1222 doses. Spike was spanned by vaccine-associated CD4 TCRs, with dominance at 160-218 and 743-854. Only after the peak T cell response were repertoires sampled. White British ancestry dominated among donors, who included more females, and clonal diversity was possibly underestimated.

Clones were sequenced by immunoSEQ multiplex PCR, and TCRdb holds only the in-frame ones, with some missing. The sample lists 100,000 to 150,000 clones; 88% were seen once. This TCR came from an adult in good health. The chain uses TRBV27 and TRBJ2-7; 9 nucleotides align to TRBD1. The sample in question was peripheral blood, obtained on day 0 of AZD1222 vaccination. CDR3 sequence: CASSFLGTGIYEQYF. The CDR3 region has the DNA TGTGCCAGCAGTTTCCTGGGGACAGGGATCTACGAGCAGTACTTC.